This T cell receptor (beta chain) appears in the sequencing data of a study of T cells in localized non-small cell lung cancer (TCRdb year 2020). For the wider study: The study examined T cell repertoires in hundreds of patients with early-stage NSCLC and compared tumors with uninvolved tumor-adjacent lungs. The cohort was made up of under 250 treatment-naive NSCLC patients whose localized lung tumors had been resected. A mean age of roughly 64 years was recorded for the NSCLC patients, of whom around 120 were male and over 100 were female. Paper-wide results and their limitations: Longer overall survival was associated with higher blood T cell density, whereas shorter survival was associated with higher adjacent-lung clonality. Because of the exploratory design, TCR variables were selected using unadjusted p-values without false-discovery rate correction. Because multi-region tumor sequencing was not done, intratumor heterogeneity could not be ruled out. Uninvolved tumor-adjacent lung showed the highest T cell clonality, higher than tumor, which suggests more focused antigenic responses in the uninvolved tumor-adjacent lung. A median of 57 of the top 100 tumor clones turned up in the paired uninvolved adjacent lung, and 25 to 30 of those clones also ranked among the top 100 of that same adjacent lung.

Reading the germline V gene gives CDR1 SGHTA and CDR2 FQGNSA. There are 16 amino acids in the CDR3, from cysteine to phenylalanine inclusive. Only the CDR3 DNA is retained, 48 bases long and in frame from the first base. A distance of 14 bases separates the germline ends of V and J, which lose 2 bases and 2 bases respectively. At diagnosis, tumor, uninvolved tumor-adjacent lung and peripheral blood were collected and then preserved as a mix of FFPE and fresh-frozen material. For TCR repertoire profiling, blood samples were analyzed in the form of peripheral blood mononuclear cells. About this clone itself: Its antigen is still unknown. No base quality values were provided; no much bigger clone lies one nucleotide off.

The immunoSEQ Assay was used to sequence TCR beta CDR3 regions from DNA. In the authors' own workflow: To compute T cell density, TCR beta template counts were normalized to usable DNA, which was estimated by amplifying housekeeping genes. Using the preseqR package, richness was estimated by extrapolating to 120,000 templates for tissue samples and 400,000 templates for PBMC samples. Clonality was defined as one minus Pielou's evenness. To identify tissue-enriched TCRs, differential abundance testing was run on productive amino-acid clonotypes with a minimum total count of 5 and an alpha of 0.1. The Jaccard Index and the Morisita Overlap Index were used to measure how much the repertoires overlapped between compartments. TCR beta CDR3s were clustered by GLIPH together with public tetramer-defined viral CDR3s, and at least three viral sequences plus V-gene enrichment were required for viral motifs. TCRdb provides this immuneACCESS table in a form limited to in-frame rearrangements. Some clones are lacking; in checked studies, under half of them reflect an unresolved V gene, and why the rest are absent is not known. That table supplies the V and J calls and clone size; D and trimming were determined from the DNA. The sample table shows about 52,000 clones, and about 87% are seen once. Together, the top ten hold about 15% of the sample.

The sequence was obtained from a female donor with stage II lung adenocarcinoma. The sample was PBMCs, taken before any cancer treatment. The rearranged segments are TRBV7-2 and TRBJ2-3, with TRBD2 perhaps the D gene, on 5 matching bases. Here is the DNA: TGTGCCAGCAGCTTAAAAGGACGGGGAAACACAGATACGCAGTATTTT. It codes for CASSLKGRGNTDTQYF.